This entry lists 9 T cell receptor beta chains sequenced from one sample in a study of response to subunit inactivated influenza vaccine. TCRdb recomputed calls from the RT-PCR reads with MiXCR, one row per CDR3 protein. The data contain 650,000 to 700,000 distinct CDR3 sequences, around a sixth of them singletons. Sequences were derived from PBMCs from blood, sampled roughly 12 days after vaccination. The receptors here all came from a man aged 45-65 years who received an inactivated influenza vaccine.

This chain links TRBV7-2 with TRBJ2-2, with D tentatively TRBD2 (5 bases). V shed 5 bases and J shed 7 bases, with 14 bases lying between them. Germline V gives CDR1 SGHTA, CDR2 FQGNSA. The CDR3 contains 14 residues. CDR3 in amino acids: CASSETLSVGELFF. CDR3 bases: TGTGCCAGCAGCGAAACCCTTAGCGTCGGGGAGCTGTTTTTT. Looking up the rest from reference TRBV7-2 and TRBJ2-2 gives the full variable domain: GAGVSQSPSNKVTEKGKDVELRCDPISGHTALYWYRQSLGQGLEFLIYFQGNSAPDKSGLPSDRFSAERTGGSVSTLTIQRTQQEDSAVYLCASSETLSVGELFFGEGSRLTVL.

For the CDR3, the DNA is TGTGCCAGCAGTGAAGGGTGGGGCTCTGGGGCCAACGTCCTGACTTTC. Its translation is CASSEGWGSGANVLTF. The chain employs TRBV2 and TRBJ2-6; D is undetermined. Trimming removed 1 base at V and 0 bases at J, with 7 bases between. Germline CDR1 is SNHLY and CDR2 is FYNNEI. The CDR3 consists of 16 residues.

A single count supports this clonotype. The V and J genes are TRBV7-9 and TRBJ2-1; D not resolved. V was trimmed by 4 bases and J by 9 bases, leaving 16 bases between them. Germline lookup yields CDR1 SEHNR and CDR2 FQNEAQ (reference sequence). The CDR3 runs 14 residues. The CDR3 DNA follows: TGTGCCAGCAGCTCCAGTACCAGATTTAGTGAGCAGTTCTTC. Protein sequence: CASSSSTRFSEQFF.

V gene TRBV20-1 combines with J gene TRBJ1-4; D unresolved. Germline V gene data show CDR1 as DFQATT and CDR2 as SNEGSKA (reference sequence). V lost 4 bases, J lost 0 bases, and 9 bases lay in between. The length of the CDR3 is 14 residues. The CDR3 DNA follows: TGCAGTGCTACAATCCTCCCAACTAATGAAAAACTGTTTTTT. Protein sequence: CSATILPTNEKLFF.

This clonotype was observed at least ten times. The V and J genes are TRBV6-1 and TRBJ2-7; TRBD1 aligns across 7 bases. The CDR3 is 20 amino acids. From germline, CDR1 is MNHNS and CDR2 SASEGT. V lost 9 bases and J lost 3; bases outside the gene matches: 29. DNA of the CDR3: TGTGCCAGTAGTAAGGCGACCCGACAGGGAGATAAGACCTTTCTCTACGAGCAGTACTTC. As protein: CASSKATRQGDKTFLYEQYF.

In DNA, the CDR3 is TGTGCCAGCAGACCCGTCTCCGGGCCTTACAATGAGCAGTTCTTC. Translating it yields CASRPVSGPYNEQFF. This sequence joins TRBV11-2 and TRBJ2-1; D not certain. The CDR3 is 15 residues long. The V end lost 6 bases, the J end lost 4 bases, and 16 bases lay between the germline ends. CDR1 is SGHAT and CDR2 is FQNNGV in the germline V gene. Using reference TRBV11-2 and TRBJ2-1 for the parts outside the CDR3, the full variable domain is EAGVAQSPRYKIIEKRQSVAFWCNPISGHATLYWYQQILGQGPKLLIQFQNNGVVDDSQLPKDRFSAERLKGVDSTLKIQPAKLEDSAVYLCASRPVSGPYNEQFFGPGTRLTVL.

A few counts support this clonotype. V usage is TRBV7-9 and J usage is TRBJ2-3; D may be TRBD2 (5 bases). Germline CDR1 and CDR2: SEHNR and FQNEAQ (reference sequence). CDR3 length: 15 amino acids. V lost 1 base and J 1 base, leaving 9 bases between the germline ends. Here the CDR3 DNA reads TGTGCCAGCAGCTTAGGGACTTACGGCACAGATACGCAGTATTTT. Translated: CASSLGTYGTDTQYF.

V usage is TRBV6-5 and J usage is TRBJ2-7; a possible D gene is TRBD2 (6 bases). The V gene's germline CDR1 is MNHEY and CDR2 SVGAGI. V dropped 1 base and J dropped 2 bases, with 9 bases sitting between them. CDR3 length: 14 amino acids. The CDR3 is CASSYLRGPYEQYF. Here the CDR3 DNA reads TGTGCCAGCAGTTACTTGCGGGGACCCTACGAGCAGTACTTC.

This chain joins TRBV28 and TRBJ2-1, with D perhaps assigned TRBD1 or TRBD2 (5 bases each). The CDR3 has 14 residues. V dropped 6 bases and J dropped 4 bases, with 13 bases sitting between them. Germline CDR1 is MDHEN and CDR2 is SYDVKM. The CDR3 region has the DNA TGTGCCAGCAGGTCCGGGACGGAATACAATGAGCAGTTCTTC. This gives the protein CASRSGTEYNEQFF. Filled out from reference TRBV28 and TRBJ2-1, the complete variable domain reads DVKVTQSSRYLVKRTGEKVFLECVQDMDHENMFWYRQDPGLGLRLIYFSYDVKMKEKGDIPEGYSVSREKKERFSLILESASTNQTSMYLCASRSGTEYNEQFFGPGTRLTVL.